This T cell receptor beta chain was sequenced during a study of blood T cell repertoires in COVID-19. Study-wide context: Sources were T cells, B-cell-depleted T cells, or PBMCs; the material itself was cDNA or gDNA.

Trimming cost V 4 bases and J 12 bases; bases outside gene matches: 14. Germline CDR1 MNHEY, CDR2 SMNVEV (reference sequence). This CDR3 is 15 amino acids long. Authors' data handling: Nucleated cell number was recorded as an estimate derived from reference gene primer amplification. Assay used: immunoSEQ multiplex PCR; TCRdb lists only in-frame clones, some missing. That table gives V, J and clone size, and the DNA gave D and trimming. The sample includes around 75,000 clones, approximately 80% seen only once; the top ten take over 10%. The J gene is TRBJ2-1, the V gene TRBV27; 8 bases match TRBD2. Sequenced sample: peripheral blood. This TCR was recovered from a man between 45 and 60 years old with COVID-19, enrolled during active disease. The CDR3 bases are TGTGCCAGCAGTTCTCTGTTAGCGGGGCCTGACGGGCAGTTCTTC. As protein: CASSSLLAGPDGQFF.